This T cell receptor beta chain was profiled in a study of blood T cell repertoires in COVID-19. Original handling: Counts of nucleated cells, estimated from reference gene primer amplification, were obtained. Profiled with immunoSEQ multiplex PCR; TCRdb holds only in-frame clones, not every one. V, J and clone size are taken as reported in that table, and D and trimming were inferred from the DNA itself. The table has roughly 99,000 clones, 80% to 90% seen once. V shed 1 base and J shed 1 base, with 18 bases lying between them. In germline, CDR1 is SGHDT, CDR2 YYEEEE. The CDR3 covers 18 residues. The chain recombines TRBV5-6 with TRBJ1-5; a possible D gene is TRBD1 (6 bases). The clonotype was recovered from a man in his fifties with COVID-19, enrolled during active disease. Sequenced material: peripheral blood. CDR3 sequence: CASSLRPGAGTSNQPQHF. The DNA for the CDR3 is TGTGCCAGCAGCTTGCGGCCAGGGGCCGGAACAAGCAATCAGCCCCAGCATTTT.